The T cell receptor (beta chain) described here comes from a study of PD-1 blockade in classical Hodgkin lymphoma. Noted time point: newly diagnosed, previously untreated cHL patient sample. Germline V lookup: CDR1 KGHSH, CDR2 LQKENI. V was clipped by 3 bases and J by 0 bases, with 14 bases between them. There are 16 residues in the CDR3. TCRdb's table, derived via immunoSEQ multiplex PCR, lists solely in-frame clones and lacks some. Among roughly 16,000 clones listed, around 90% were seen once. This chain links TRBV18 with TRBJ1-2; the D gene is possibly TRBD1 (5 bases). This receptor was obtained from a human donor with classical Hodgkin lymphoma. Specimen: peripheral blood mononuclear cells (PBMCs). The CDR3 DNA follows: TGTGCCAGCTCACCGCTGACAGCATTTTCTAACTATGGCTACACCTTC. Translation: CASSPLTAFSNYGYTF.